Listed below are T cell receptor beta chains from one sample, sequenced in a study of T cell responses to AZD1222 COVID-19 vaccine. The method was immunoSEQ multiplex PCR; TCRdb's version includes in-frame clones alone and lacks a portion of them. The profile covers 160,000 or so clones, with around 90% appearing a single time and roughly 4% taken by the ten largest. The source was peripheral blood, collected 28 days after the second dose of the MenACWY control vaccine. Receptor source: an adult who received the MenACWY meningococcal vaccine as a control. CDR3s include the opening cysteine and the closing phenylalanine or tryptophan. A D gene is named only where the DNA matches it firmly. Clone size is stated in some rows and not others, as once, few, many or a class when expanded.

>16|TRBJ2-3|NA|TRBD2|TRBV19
TGTGCCAGTAGCCCCGGAGCGGGGACTAGCACAGATACGCAGTATTTT
CASSPGAGTSTDTQYF
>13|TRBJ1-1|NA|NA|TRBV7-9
TGTGCCAGCAGCTTTGGGACGGCCACTGAAGCTTTCTTT
CASSFGTATEAFF
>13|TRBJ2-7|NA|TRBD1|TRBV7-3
TGTGCCAGCAGCTCAGGACAGGGCAACGAGCAGTACTTC
CASSSGQGNEQYF
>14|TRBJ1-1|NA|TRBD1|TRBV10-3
TGTGCCATCAGTGGGACAGGGATTCACACTGAAGCTTTCTTT
CAISGTGIHTEAFF
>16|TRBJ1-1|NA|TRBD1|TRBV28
TGTGCCAGCAGCCTCTATACAGGGGAACAAAGAGCTGAAGCTTTCTTT
CASSLYTGEQRAEAFF
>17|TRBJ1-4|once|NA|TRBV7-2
TGTGCCAGCAGCTTATTTTACGGGGGGAATGCTAATGAAAAACTGTTTTTT
CASSLFYGGNANEKLFF
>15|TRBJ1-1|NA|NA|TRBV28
TGTGCCAGCAGTTTCTCACCGGGACAGAACACTGAAGCTTTCTTT
CASSFSPGQNTEAFF
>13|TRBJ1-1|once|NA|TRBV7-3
TGTGCCAGCAGCTTTAACCAGAACACTGAAGCTTTCTTT
CASSFNQNTEAFF
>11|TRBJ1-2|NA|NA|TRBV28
TGTGCCAGCGGGGGTTTCTATGGCTACACCTTC
CASGGFYGYTF
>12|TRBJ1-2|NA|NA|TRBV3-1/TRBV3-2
TGTGCCAGCAGCAATATAGACTATGGCTACACCTTC
CASSNIDYGYTF
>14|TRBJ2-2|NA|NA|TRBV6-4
TGTGCCAGCACACGGACCGCGAACACCGGGGAGCTGTTTTTT
CASTRTANTGELFF
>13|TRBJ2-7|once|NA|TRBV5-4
TGTGCCAGCAGTCGTGACAGCACGGCCGAGCAGTACTTC
CASSRDSTAEQYF
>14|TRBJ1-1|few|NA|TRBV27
TGTGCCAGCAGTTTATTTGGAGTGAACACTGAAGCTTTCTTT
CASSLFGVNTEAFF
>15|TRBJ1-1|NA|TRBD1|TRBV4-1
TGCGCCAGCAGCCAAGAAGGAACAGGGGGGACTGAAGCTTTCTTT
CASSQEGTGGTEAFF
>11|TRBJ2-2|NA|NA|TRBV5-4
TGTGCCAGCAGCACGACGGGGGAGCTGTTTTTT
CASSTTGELFF
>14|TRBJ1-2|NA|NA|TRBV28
TGTGCCAGCCTTGAGGGGGGCGGGTTCTATGGCTACACCTTC
CASLEGGGFYGYTF
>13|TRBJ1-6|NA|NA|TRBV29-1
TGCAGCATCCGCGCGACCTTTAATTCACCCCTCCACTTT
CSIRATFNSPLHF
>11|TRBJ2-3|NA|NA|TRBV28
TGTGCCAGCAGTTTGGACCGGACGCAGTATTTT
CASSLDRTQYF
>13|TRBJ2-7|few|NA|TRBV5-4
TGTGCCAGCAGTTCCCGGACAGACTACGAGCAGTACTTC
CASSSRTDYEQYF
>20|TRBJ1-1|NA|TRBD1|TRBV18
TGTGCCAGCTCACCCATCCTTGACTTGACAGGGGGCATCGGATACACTGAAGCTTTCTTT
CASSPILDLTGGIGYTEAFF
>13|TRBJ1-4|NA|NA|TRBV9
TGTGCCAGCAACCGACAGGAGAATGAAAAACTGTTTTTT
CASNRQENEKLFF
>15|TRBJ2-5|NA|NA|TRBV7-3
TGTGCCAGCAGCTTAAACGGTCAGGCGCAAGAGACCCAGTACTTC
CASSLNGQAQETQYF
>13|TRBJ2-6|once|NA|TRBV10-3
TGTGCCATCAAGGCCCTGGGGGCCAACGTCCTGACTTTC
CAIKALGANVLTF
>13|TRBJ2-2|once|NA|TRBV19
TGTGCCAGTAGTATGAGTCACACCGGGGAGCTGTTTTTT
CASSMSHTGELFF
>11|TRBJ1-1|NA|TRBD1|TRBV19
TGTGCCAGTAGTGCCCGACAGGGGGCCCGATTC
CASSARQGARF
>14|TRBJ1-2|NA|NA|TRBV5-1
TGCGCCAGCAGCTTGGCGGGTAGGGTCCATGGCTACACCTTC
CASSLAGRVHGYTF
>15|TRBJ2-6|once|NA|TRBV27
TGTGCCAGCAGTTTTATTAGGACTGGGGCCAACGTCCTGACTTTC
CASSFIRTGANVLTF
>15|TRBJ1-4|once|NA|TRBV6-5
TGTGCCAGCAGACCACGGACGGAGTTTAATGAAAAACTGTTTTTT
CASRPRTEFNEKLFF
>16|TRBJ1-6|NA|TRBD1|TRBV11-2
TGTGCCACCACCGAGGACAGGGCACCTTATAATTCACCCCTCCACTTT
CATTEDRAPYNSPLHF
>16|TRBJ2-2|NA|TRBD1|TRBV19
TGTGCCAGTACCAACCCACGACAGGGGGCGCGGCGGGAGCTGTTTTTT
CASTNPRQGARRELFF
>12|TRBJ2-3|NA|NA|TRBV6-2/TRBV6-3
TGTGCCAGCAGCTCGAACGGGGGTACGCAGTATTTT
CASSSNGGTQYF
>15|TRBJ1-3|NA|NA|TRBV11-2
TGTGCCAGCAGTTTACAGGGATTTGTTGGAAACACCATATATTTT
CASSLQGFVGNTIYF
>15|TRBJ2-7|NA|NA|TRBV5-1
TGCGCCAGCAGCTTACGTTACGAGGCTAACCACGAGCAGTACTTC
CASSLRYEANHEQYF
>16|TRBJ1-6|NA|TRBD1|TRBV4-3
TGCGCCAGCAGCCAAGATGGGGACAGCTATAATTCACCCCTCCACTTT
CASSQDGDSYNSPLHF
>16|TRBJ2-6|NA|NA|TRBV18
TGTGCCAGCTCGCGCGCAGTAGACTCTGGGGCCAACGTCCTGACTTTC
CASSRAVDSGANVLTF
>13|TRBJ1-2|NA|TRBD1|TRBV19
TGTGCCAGTAGCCACCGGACAGGGGAAGGCTACACCTTC
CASSHRTGEGYTF
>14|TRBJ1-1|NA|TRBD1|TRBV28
TGTGCCAGCAGTGCACAGGGGGCGAGTACTGAAGCTTTCTTT
CASSAQGASTEAFF
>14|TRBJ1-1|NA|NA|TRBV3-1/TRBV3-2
TGTGCCAGCAGCCAGGCCCGGGGGAACACTGAAGCTTTCTTT
CASSQARGNTEAFF
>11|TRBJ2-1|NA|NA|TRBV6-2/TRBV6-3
TGTGCCAGCAGTTACAGAGGGAGGCGGTTCTTC
CASSYRGRRFF
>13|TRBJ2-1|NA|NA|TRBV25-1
TGTGCCAGCAGTGATCCCCGTGCGTATGAGCAGTTCTTC
CASSDPRAYEQFF
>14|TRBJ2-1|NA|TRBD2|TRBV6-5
TGTGCCAGCAGTAGGACTAGCGGGAGGTATGAGCAGTTCTTC
CASSRTSGRYEQFF
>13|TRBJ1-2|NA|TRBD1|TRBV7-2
TGTGCCAGCAGACGAACAGGGGGCTATGGCTACACCTTC
CASRRTGGYGYTF
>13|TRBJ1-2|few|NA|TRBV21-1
TGTGCCAGGACGGACCGGATGATCTATGGCTACACCTTC
CARTDRMIYGYTF
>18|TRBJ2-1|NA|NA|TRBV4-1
TGCGCCAGCAGCCAAGAAGGGGCCCGGGAGAACTCCTACAATGAGCAGTTCTTC
CASSQEGARENSYNEQFF
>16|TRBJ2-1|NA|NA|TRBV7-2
TGTGCCAGCAGCTTGACACCGGGGGTGGTCTACAATGAGCAGTTCTTC
CASSLTPGVVYNEQFF
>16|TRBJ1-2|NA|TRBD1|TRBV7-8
TGTGCCAGCAGCCCAAGACAGGGCTTCCTTTCAGATGGCTACACCTTC
CASSPRQGFLSDGYTF
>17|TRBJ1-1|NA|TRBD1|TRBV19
TGTGCCAGTAGTATGCGAGGACTGGGACAGGGGAACACTGAAGCTTTCTTT
CASSMRGLGQGNTEAFF
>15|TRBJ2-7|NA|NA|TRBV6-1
TGTGCCAGCAGTGAGGTCTGGGCCGCTACCTACGAGCAGTACTTC
CASSEVWAATYEQYF
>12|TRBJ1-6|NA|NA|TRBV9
TGTGCCAGCAGCACTCCCAATTCACCCCTCCACTTT
CASSTPNSPLHF
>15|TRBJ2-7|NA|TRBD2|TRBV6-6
TGTGCCAGCAGTGACCGAGCGGGAAACTCCTACGAGCAGTACTTC
CASSDRAGNSYEQYF
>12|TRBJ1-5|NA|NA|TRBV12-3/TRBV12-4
TGTGCCAGCAGTTCGTATAATCAGCCCCAGCATTTT
CASSSYNQPQHF
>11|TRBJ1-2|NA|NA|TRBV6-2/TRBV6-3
TGTGCCAGCAGCCTGGGGTATGGCTACACCTTC
CASSLGYGYTF
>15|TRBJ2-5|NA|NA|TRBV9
TGTGCCAGCAGCAGGGGAATTGTAGTGGAGGAGACCCAGTACTTC
CASSRGIVVEETQYF